This TCR beta chain was sequenced for a study of cytomegalovirus exposure and HLA in healthy donors. To note about this clone: Its target is unknown.

The primer mix had 60 Vbeta and 13 Jbeta primers. Using immunoSEQ multiplex PCR, the repertoire was profiled, and TCRdb retains in-frame clones only, with some absent. The sample data list some 80,000 clones. Findings of the study overall: An analysis done earlier found most TCR beta V segments productive about 87% or about 30% of the time.

V was clipped by 5 bases and J by 4 bases, with 13 bases between them. The CDR3 spans 14 residues. Germline values: CDR1 KGHSH, CDR2 LQKENI. This sequence joins TRBV18 and TRBJ2-3, with D hard to call. The sequencing input was PBMCs. This sequence originates from a man in his forties or fifties in good health and CMV-seropositive. The CDR3 protein is CASSDPVIADTQYF. CDR3 nucleotides: TGTGCCAGCTCAGATCCGGTGATCGCAGATACGCAGTATTTT.